The subject of this entry is one T cell receptor (beta chain). One end of the junction fails to match germline, which may point to a read error. The study defined stable Graves' hyperthyroidism as no ophthalmopathy progression within 18 months. Newly diagnosed patients aged 18 to 65 had hyperthyroidism of under 2 months' duration. Uncontrolled infection, other autoimmune disease, pregnancy and lactation each barred patients from inclusion. The study based diagnoses on clinical symptoms, serum thyroxine and TRAb, thyroid ultrasound and orbital computed tomography. The data stem from a study of T cells in Graves' hyperthyroidism and ophthalmopathy. CDR1 is SNHLY, CDR2 FYNNEI, per germline. The CDR3 length is 16 residues. RNA transcripts served as the template for amplifying TCR beta CDR3 regions. HTBI primers were used for first-round RT-PCR of the TCR CDR3. A single record per CDR3 protein comes from TCRdb applying MiXCR to the multiplex PCR reads. The sample records approximately 560,000 distinct CDR3 sequences, 35% to 55% being singletons.

Sequencing was performed on peripheral blood or thyroid tissue (not recorded which). The clonotype comes from a woman aged 18-35 years with Graves' hyperthyroidism. V gene TRBV2 combines with J gene TRBJ1-2; 9 nucleotides line up with TRBD1. The CDR3 loop is CARSEVWGDRDYGYTF. The CDR3 DNA reads TGTGCCCGCAGTGAAGTGTGGGGGGACAGGGACTATGGCTACACCTTC.